This TCR beta chain was identified in a study of T cell changes during pregnancy in multiple sclerosis. In germline, CDR1 is MNHNS, CDR2 SASEGT. This CDR3 has 17 residues. The V gene lost 3 bases and the J gene lost 2 bases, with 14 bases spanning the gap. TCRdb keeps only in-frame clones here, not all; method: immunoSEQ multiplex PCR. Of about 44,000 clones listed, approximately 96% were seen once; the top ten hold roughly 0.8%. Sequences were derived from peripheral blood, sampled in the second trimester of pregnancy. The gene calls are TRBV6-1 and TRBJ2-6; a possible D gene is TRBD1 (6 bases). This sequence was found in a female donor with multiple sclerosis, enrolled in a pregnancy study. CDR3 DNA: TGTGCCAGCAGTGACCAACCCACAGGGACTGGGGCCAACGTCCTGACTTTC. This sequence encodes CASSDQPTGTGANVLTF.